The 11 T cell receptor beta chains presented below share a single source sample, sequenced in a study of human T cells and chemical hapten exposure (dated by TCRdb to about 2021). The library was built by means of RACE. Sequenced using a NextSeq 500. TCRdb ran its own pipeline on the public reads, namely fastp trimming at Q25 and MiXCR clone calling, and kept in-frame beta chains. Identical CDR3 protein sequences are pooled into one entry, listed with their most common genes and DNA. This sample gives fewer than 500,000 distinct CDR3 sequences in total; approximately 5% of them show up just once. The ten largest clonotypes hold 2% to 2.5% of the sample. Read against the paper, the sample's time point label means: patch test 1, 2 weeks after DPC sensitization. Read against the paper, the sample's treatment or condition label means: therapeutic diphenylcyclopropenone sensitization with weekly scalp DPC.

The sequences come from whole blood, collected in connection with sensitization to the hapten diphenylcyclopropenone (DPC). The receptor source for this set is a woman aged 50 to 60 with alopecia areata. Some clones in this sample may be carry-over from other donors' samples.

DNA for the CDR3: TGTGCCAGCAGTCTTGTCGGAGGCGGAAACACCATATATTTT. Its translation: CASSLVGGGNTIYF. The V call is TRBV7-2, the J call TRBJ1-3; D call uncertain. Trimming pared 6 bases from V and 4 bases from J, leaving 13 bases between. This CDR3 is built from 14 residues. Germline CDR1 reads SGHTA; CDR2 reads FQGNSA.

This clonotype was observed many times. The chain couples TRBV5-1 to TRBJ2-7, with TRBD1 identical over 10 bases. J lost 2 bases, V lost 4 bases, and 6 bases had no gene match. This CDR3 comprises 15 residues. The V gene's germline CDR1 is SGHRS and CDR2 YFSETQ. This CDR3 reads CASSVTGGLTYEQYF. The CDR3 nucleotides are TGCGCCAGCAGCGTGACAGGGGGCTTAACCTACGAGCAGTACTTC.

This clonotype was seen many times. The V gene is TRBV29-1, the J gene TRBJ1-1; 7 bases fit TRBD1. The germline V gene has CDR1 SQVTM and CDR2 ANQGSEA. CDR3 length: 11 amino acids. The CDR3 DNA reads TGCGGGGCGGGACAGTACACTGAAGCTTTCTTT. Its protein product is CGAGQYTEAFF.

In this sample, this clonotype turned up many times. The gene calls are TRBV20-1 and TRBJ2-6, with D possibly being TRBD1 (6 bases). This CDR3 is 15 amino acids long. The V end was cut by 5 bases, the J end by 0 bases, with 11 bases between. Germline assignment: CDR1 DFQATT and CDR2 SNEGSKA (reference sequence). The CDR3 coding sequence is TGCAGTGCTCGGGACATCAGCTCTGGGGCCAACGTCCTGACTTTC. This sequence encodes CSARDISSGANVLTF.

In its sample, this clonotype was seen many times. This chain links TRBV7-9 with TRBJ2-1; 13 bases line up with TRBD2. V dropped 0 bases and J dropped 7; count of bases not matched to a gene: 6. The CDR3 extends over 17 amino acids. Per the germline V gene, CDR1 is SEHNR and CDR2 is FQNEAQ (reference sequence). This CDR3 is CASSLAGTSGALNEQFF. CDR3 sequence (DNA): TGTGCCAGCAGCTTAGCAGGGACTAGCGGGGCCCTAAATGAGCAGTTCTTC.

This clonotype was seen a handful of times. This chain links TRBV12-3 or TRBV12-4 with TRBJ2-3; 8 bases match TRBD2. With V trimmed by 1 base and J by 3 bases, 9 bases remained unmatched. The CDR3 runs to 17 residues. The CDR3 DNA reads TGTGCCAGCAGTTTAGGAAGTGGCAGCGGGAGTACAGATACGCAGTATTTT. Amino acid sequence: CASSLGSGSGSTDTQYF.

This clonotype was picked up many times. The V and J genes are TRBV12-3 or TRBV12-4 and TRBJ1-1; the D gene is possibly TRBD1 (5 bases). The V and J ends lost 0 bases and 11 bases respectively, with 13 bases between them. The CDR3 is 13 amino acids. CDR3 in amino acids: CASSLAWGRGAFF. CDR3 coding DNA: TGTGCCAGCAGTTTAGCGTGGGGCAGAGGGGCTTTCTTT.

The sample holds a few counts of this clonotype. The gene calls are TRBV20-1 and TRBJ1-2, with 11 bases lining up with TRBD1. The CDR3 has 16 residues. V shed 3 bases, J shed 7 bases, and the junction held 13 bases outside the gene matches. The germline V gene has CDR1 DFQATT and CDR2 SNEGSKA (reference sequence). CDR3 coding DNA: TGCAGTGCTAGTCTACGGTCCGGGACAGGGGGTTTTGGCTACACCTTC. Protein: CSASLRSGTGGFGYTF.

This clonotype has only a few counts. The chain combines TRBV5-1 with TRBJ1-6, with no clear D. Germline loops: CDR1 SGHRS, CDR2 YFSETQ. The CDR3 loop spans 16 amino acids. V lost 4 bases and J 10 bases, leaving 21 bases between the germline ends. The CDR3 protein is CASSPHNGEGHSPLHF. The CDR3 DNA is TGCGCCAGCAGCCCACACAACGGGGAAGGGCACTCACCCCTCCACTTT.

Only a few counts were recorded for this clonotype. The V and J genes are TRBV20-1 and TRBJ1-1, with 7 bases identical to TRBD1. Trimming at V came to 5 bases and at J to 1 base, leaving 4 bases not matched to a gene. Germline assignment: CDR1 DFQATT and CDR2 SNEGSKA (reference sequence). The CDR3 is 13 amino acids. Here the CDR3 DNA reads TGCAGTGCTTCACAGGGGAGGAACACTGAAGCTTTCTTT. Translating it yields CSASQGRNTEAFF.

The rearrangement uses TRBV25-1 and TRBJ1-2; D is unclear. V was trimmed by 3 bases and J by 1 base, leaving 9 bases between them. The CDR3 covers 14 residues. Germline CDR1 reads MGHDK; CDR2 reads SYGVNS. The CDR3 reads CASSESGGNYGYTF. CDR3 coding DNA: TGTGCCAGCAGTGAGTCCGGAGGTAACTATGGCTACACCTTC.